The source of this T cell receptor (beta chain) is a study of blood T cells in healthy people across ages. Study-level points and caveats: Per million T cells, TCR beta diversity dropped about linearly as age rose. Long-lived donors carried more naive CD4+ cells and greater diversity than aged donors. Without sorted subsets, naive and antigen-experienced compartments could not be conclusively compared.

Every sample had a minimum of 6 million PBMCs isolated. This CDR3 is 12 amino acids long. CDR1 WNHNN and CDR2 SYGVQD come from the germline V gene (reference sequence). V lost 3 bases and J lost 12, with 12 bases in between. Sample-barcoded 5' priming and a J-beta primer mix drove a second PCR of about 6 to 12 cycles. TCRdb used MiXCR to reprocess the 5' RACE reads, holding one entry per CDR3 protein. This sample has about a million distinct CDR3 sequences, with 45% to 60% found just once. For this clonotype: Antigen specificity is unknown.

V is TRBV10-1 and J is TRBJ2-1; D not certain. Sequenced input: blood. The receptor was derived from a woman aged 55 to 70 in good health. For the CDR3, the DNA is TGCGCCAGCAGTGATTCCGGAGTTGGGCAGTTCTTC. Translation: CASSDSGVGQFF.